Listed below are T cell receptor beta chains from one sample, sequenced in a study of shared clonotypes between healthy human individuals. Produced via immunoSEQ multiplex PCR; TCRdb's table is partial and in-frame only. The table has fewer than 3 million clones, roughly 92% seen once; the top ten hold 0.3% to 0.45%. What was sequenced was naive CD4+ T cells from PBMCs. These receptors came from a man aged 18 to 29 in good health. Some clones in this sample may be carry-over from other donors' samples. CDR3s include the opening cysteine and the closing phenylalanine or tryptophan. Each record gives: D gene, J gene, clone size, V gene, CDR3 DNA, CDR3 protein. A D gene is named only where the DNA matches it firmly. Rows may omit the clone size; those that give it use once, few, many or a size class.

.,TRBJ2-1,.,TRBV7-3,TGTGCCAGCAGCCGGGGGCTAAGCTCCTACAATGAGCAGTTCTTC,CASSRGLSSYNEQFF
.,TRBJ1-5,.,TRBV2,TGTGCCAGCAGTCCATTACAGGGCATGGGGCCCCAGCATTTT,CASSPLQGMGPQHF
.,TRBJ2-1,.,TRBV27,TGTGCCAGCAGCTATAGTCACAATGAGCAGTTCTTC,CASSYSHNEQFF
.,TRBJ2-1,.,TRBV18,TGTGCCAGCTCACCACCGGTAGGAGGGAATGAGCAGTTCTTC,CASSPPVGGNEQFF
.,TRBJ2-7,.,TRBV7-8,TGTGCCAGCAGCTTAACGGGGGATCTCGAGCAGTACTTC,CASSLTGDLEQYF
.,TRBJ1-6,.,TRBV5-1,TGCGCCAGCAGCGTAGGACAGTACGATAATTCACCCCTCCACTTT,CASSVGQYDNSPLHF
.,TRBJ2-7,.,TRBV28,TGTGCCAGCAGTTCTCTGGGTCTAAGGACCTACGAGCAGTACTTC,CASSSLGLRTYEQYF
.,TRBJ2-5,.,TRBV21-1,TGTGCCAGCAGGAAAGGGAGCCATTCTAGCGGGAGTCTGCAAGAGACCCAGTACTTC,CASRKGSHSSGSLQETQYF
.,TRBJ1-5,.,TRBV18,TGTGCCAGCTCACCCGAGGACAGCAACAACCCTTATAGCAATCAGCCCCAGCATTTT,CASSPEDSNNPYSNQPQHF
TRBD2,TRBJ2-1,.,TRBV5-1,TGCGCCAGCAGCCCAGCGGGAGTAACCTCCTACAATGAGCAGTTCTTC,CASSPAGVTSYNEQFF
.,TRBJ1-1,.,TRBV5-4,TGTGCCAGCAGCTTGGGGGGGGCTAGGAACACTGAAGCTTTCTTT,CASSLGGARNTEAFF
.,TRBJ2-1,.,TRBV29-1,TGCAGCGTTGTAAGGGTTATGATCGATGAGCAGTTCTTC,CSVVRVMIDEQFF
.,TRBJ1-4,once,TRBV7-2,TGTGCCAGCAGCTTAGGCGACGGGGGAGGCGAAAAACTGTTTTTT,CASSLGDGGGEKLFF
.,TRBJ2-7,.,TRBV5-1,TGCGCCAGCAGCTTTGACAGACCTTCCTACGAGCAGTACTTC,CASSFDRPSYEQYF
.,TRBJ1-2,.,TRBV6-1,TGTGCCAGCAGTGAAGTGCCGGGGGATGGCTACACCTTC,CASSEVPGDGYTF
TRBD1,TRBJ2-2,.,TRBV5-1,TGCGCCAGCAGCGACGGGGACAGGGTAAACACCGGGGAGCTGTTTTTT,CASSDGDRVNTGELFF
.,TRBJ2-1,.,TRBV29-1,TGCAGCGTTGAGGGATGGTCTTCAACCAGCTCCTACAATGAGCAGTTCTTC,CSVEGWSSTSSYNEQFF
.,TRBJ1-1,.,TRBV7-2,TGTGCCAGCAGCCCTAAACAGAAGCCGAACACTGAAGCTTTCTTT,CASSPKQKPNTEAFF
.,TRBJ1-1,.,TRBV28,TGTGCCAGCAGTTTTAATGTCCAGGGGACGAGGACTGAAGCTTTCTTT,CASSFNVQGTRTEAFF
.,TRBJ1-1,few,TRBV28,TGTGCCAGTGGACCGGGGGGCAAAGCTTTCTTT,CASGPGGKAFF
TRBD2,TRBJ2-7,.,TRBV18,TGTGCCAGCTCAAGAGCGGGAGGTGAGGACGAGCAGTACTTC,CASSRAGGEDEQYF
TRBD1,TRBJ2-5,.,TRBV6-1,TGTGCCAGCAGTGAGCAGGGGGCGAGAAGTGAGACCCAGTACTTC,CASSEQGARSETQYF
.,TRBJ1-2,.,TRBV4-3,TGCGCCAGCAGCCAAGCCCCCCCCTCCCAGGCGCGAGGCTACACCTTC,CASSQAPPSQARGYTF
TRBD2,TRBJ2-7,.,TRBV27,TGTGCCAGCAGTTTTCGCGGGAGCTCCTACGAGCAGTACTTC,CASSFRGSSYEQYF
.,TRBJ2-1,.,TRBV4-2,TGTGCCAGCAGCCAAGAAAGGACCGAAGCTCACAATGAGCAGTTCTTC,CASSQERTEAHNEQFF
TRBD2,TRBJ2-7,.,TRBV5-3,TGTGCCAGAAGCTTCCCAGCGGGAGGAATCTACGAGCAGTACTTC,CARSFPAGGIYEQYF
TRBD1,TRBJ1-3,.,TRBV9,TGTGCCAGCAGCCGGGACAGGAGACTCTCTGGAAACACCATATATTTT,CASSRDRRLSGNTIYF